This T cell receptor (beta chain) is drawn from a study of HIV-infected patients and healthy controls. This clonotype has more than one count but fewer than ten. One entry per CDR3 protein results from TCRdb running MiXCR on the 5' RACE reads. The profile covers about 67,000 distinct CDR3 sequences, with roughly a sixth appearing a single time and approximately 6% taken by the ten largest. The source of this sequence is a human donor in good health. Sequenced: CD4+ T cells from blood.

This CDR3 is CASISLRGKGEAFF. CDR3 coding DNA: TGTGCCAGCATCTCGCTAAGGGGAAAAGGAGAAGCTTTCTTT. This sequence joins TRBV2 and TRBJ1-1; tentatively, D is TRBD1 (5 bases). The CDR3 extends over 14 amino acids. V gave up 7 bases and J gave up 8 bases, with 20 bases separating them. Germline assignment: CDR1 SNHLY and CDR2 FYNNEI.